The 18 T cell receptor beta chains in this list originate from one sample, sequenced in a study of blood T cell repertoires in COVID-19. The assay was immunoSEQ multiplex PCR, and TCRdb's table has in-frame clones only and misses some. The sample shows tens of thousands of clones, about 79% of them seen only once. Sequenced: peripheral blood. The receptors originated from a woman between 50 and 59 years old with acute or convalescent COVID-19.

V is TRBV11-2 and J is TRBJ2-7; no clear D. Germline CDR1 reads SGHAT; CDR2 reads FQNNGV. Trimming took 5 bases from V and 2 from J, leaving 7 bases between them. CDR3 length: 12 amino acids. The CDR3: CASSLSPYEQYF. The CDR3 region has the DNA TGTGCCAGCAGCCTAAGTCCCTACGAGCAGTACTTC.

The J gene is TRBJ2-4, the V gene TRBV2; 8 positions match TRBD1. CDR1 SNHLY and CDR2 FYNNEI come from the germline V gene. The length of the CDR3 is 15 residues. V dropped 3 bases and J dropped 1; count of bases not matched to a gene: 2. The CDR3 sequence is CASSDRTGAKNIQYF. The CDR3 nucleotides read TGTGCCAGCAGTGACAGGACAGGGGCCAAAAACATTCAGTACTTC.

V usage is TRBV18 and J usage is TRBJ1-2; no clear D gene. From germline, CDR1 is KGHSH and CDR2 LQKENI. Trimming stripped 0 bases from V and 9 bases from J, with 8 bases between. The CDR3 has 12 residues. Here the CDR3 reads CASSPPGGSYTF. Written as DNA, the CDR3 is TGTGCCAGCTCACCACCGGGAGGGAGCTACACCTTC. Filled out from reference TRBV18 and TRBJ1-2, the complete variable domain reads NAGVMQNPRHLVRRRGQEARLRCSPMKGHSHVYWYRQLPEEGLKFMVYLQKENIIDESGMPKERFSAEFPKEGPSILRIQQVVRGDSAAYFCASSPPGGSYTFGSGTRLTVV.

This rearrangement joins TRBV19 to TRBJ2-5; TRBD1 is a possible D gene (6 bases). Trimming took 6 bases from V and 5 from J, leaving 10 bases between them. CDR3 length: 12 residues. CDR1 and CDR2 (germline): LNHDA, SQIVND (reference sequence). Here the CDR3 reads CASRDRRETQYF. The CDR3 DNA sequence: TGTGCCAGTAGAGACAGGCGGGAGACCCAGTACTTC.

The CDR3 here is CASSFDRGNTIYF. The CDR3 DNA sequence: TGTGCCAGCAGCTTCGACAGGGGAAACACCATATATTTT. The J gene is TRBJ1-3, the V gene TRBV5-6; a possible D gene is TRBD1 (6 bases). The CDR3 sequence is 13 residues long. The ends were cut back, 2 bases at V and 4 bases at J, with 7 bases in the middle. CDR1 is SGHDT and CDR2 is YYEEEE in the germline V gene. The entire variable domain, with the rest obtained from reference TRBV5-6 and TRBJ1-3, is as follows: DAGVTQSPTHLIKTRGQQVTLRCSPKSGHDTVSWYQQALGQGPQFIFQYYEEEERQRGNFPDRFSGHQFPNYSSELNVNALLLGDSALYLCASSFDRGNTIYFGEGSWLTVV.

The V gene is TRBV19, the J gene TRBJ1-5; D is perhaps TRBD1 (5 bases). CDR3 length equals 16 residues. V was shortened by 6 bases and J by 9 bases, with 24 bases between the two germline ends. CDR1 and CDR2 from the germline V gene are LNHDA and SQIVND (reference sequence). CDR3 bases: TGTGCCAGTAGCAAACCCGGGGGTGGTGGGAGTACGCCCCAGCATTTT. Protein sequence: CASSKPGGGGSTPQHF.

This clone turned up a few times. The chain uses TRBV6-1 and TRBJ1-5; D uncertain. The CDR3 covers 13 residues. The germline V gene encodes CDR1 MNHNS and CDR2 SASEGT. Trimming took off 2 bases at V and 7 bases at J, with 9 bases between the two ends. This CDR3 is CASSEMREQPQHF. The CDR3 DNA is TGTGCCAGCAGTGAAATGAGGGAGCAGCCCCAGCATTTT.

The gene calls are TRBV20-1 and TRBJ2-7; possibly TRBD2 for D (7 bases). V lost 4 bases to trimming and J lost 6 bases, with 10 bases between them. The CDR3 sequence is 11 residues long. CDR1 and CDR2 (germline): DFQATT, SNEGSKA (reference sequence). The CDR3 loop is CSAKGGLEQYF. The CDR3 bases are TGCAGTGCTAAGGGGGGGCTCGAGCAGTACTTC.

As concerns this clone: Additional DNA sequences in this sample encode the identical CDR3. The gene calls are TRBV3-1 (or the pseudogene TRBV3-2) and TRBJ1-1; 9 bases line up with TRBD1. Germline V gene sequence: CDR1 LGHDT, CDR2 YNNKEL (reference sequence). With 3 bases clipped from V and 1 base from J, the junction kept 0 bases outside the gene matches. There are 14 residues in the CDR3. CDR3 coding DNA: TGTGCCAGCAGCCAGGGACAGGGGAACACTGAAGCTTTCTTT. This codes for CASSQGQGNTEAFF.

The genes are TRBV5-4 and TRBJ1-1; no clear D gene. CDR1 and CDR2 from the germline V gene are SGHNT and YYREEE (reference sequence). The CDR3 has 11 amino acids. Trimming pared 7 bases from V and 4 bases from J, leaving 8 bases between. The CDR3 nucleotides read TGTGCCAGCGGAGTGGCCACTGAAGCTTTCTTT. Its translation: CASGVATEAFF.

Only one count was recorded for this clone. The genes are TRBV3-1 (or the pseudogene TRBV3-2) and TRBJ2-7; D possibly corresponds to TRBD2 (5 bases). The length of the CDR3 is 14 residues. V was pared by 0 bases and J by 2 bases, with 8 bases between. Germline V gene data show CDR1 as LGHDT and CDR2 as YNNKEL (reference sequence). The CDR3 DNA is TGTGCCAGCAGCCAAGATCGAGGGCCCTACGAGCAGTACTTC. It specifies CASSQDRGPYEQYF.

The rearrangement uses TRBV5-5 and TRBJ1-5, with no clear D. Germline values: CDR1 SGHKS, CDR2 YYEKEE (reference sequence). V was pared by 3 bases and J by 4 bases, with 17 bases between. CDR3 size: 16 residues. CDR3 region: CASSSLYLQANQPQHF. The CDR3 coding sequence is TGTGCCAGCAGCTCCCTATACCTTCAGGCAAATCAGCCCCAGCATTTT.

This chain joins TRBV5-4 and TRBJ2-2, with D possibly being TRBD1 (5 bases). V lost 4 bases and J lost 5, with 12 bases in between. The CDR3 length is 14 residues. CDR1 and CDR2 from the germline V gene are SGHNT and YYREEE (reference sequence). The CDR3 protein is CASSPDSTTGELFF. The CDR3 DNA reads as TGTGCCAGCAGCCCTGACAGTACAACCGGGGAGCTGTTTTTT.

This clone was observed a few times. The chain couples TRBV5-1 to TRBJ2-3; 8 nucleotides match TRBD2. Germline values: CDR1 SGHRS, CDR2 YFSETQ. The CDR3 is made up of 14 amino acids. V lost 5 bases and J lost 6; bases outside the gene matches: 8. DNA of the CDR3: TGCGCCAGCAGGCCTCCGGGGGGGTATGATACGCAGTATTTT. It specifies CASRPPGGYDTQYF.

The V call is TRBV3-1 (or the pseudogene TRBV3-2), the J call TRBJ1-1; no definite D call. Germline loops: CDR1 LGHDT, CDR2 YNNKEL (reference sequence). V lost 4 bases to trimming and J lost 0 bases, with 12 bases between them. This CDR3 contains 15 residues. CDR3 coding DNA: TGTGCCAGCAGCCGTGGAGGAGCCCTGAACACTGAAGCTTTCTTT. This codes for CASSRGGALNTEAFF.

The rearrangement links TRBV27 to TRBJ2-2, with 7 bases fitting TRBD1. J lost 1 base, V lost 6 bases, and 5 bases had no gene match. The CDR3 sequence is 15 residues long. The V gene's germline CDR1 is MNHEY and CDR2 SMNVEV (reference sequence). The CDR3 nucleotides read TGTGCCAGCAGACGCGGACAGGAGAACACCGGGGAGCTGTTTTTT. It codes for CASRRGQENTGELFF.

This chain connects TRBV7-6 to TRBJ2-3, with TRBD2 identical over 7 bases. The junction had 11 bases not matched to a gene; V was cut back by 1 base and J by 1 base. The germline V gene encodes CDR1 SGHVS and CDR2 FNYEAQ. The CDR3 extends over 18 amino acids. The CDR3 reads CASSLEARGGSGTDTQYF. CDR3 sequence (DNA): TGTGCCAGCAGCTTAGAGGCTAGGGGAGGGTCGGGCACAGATACGCAGTATTTT.

The chain couples TRBV21-1 to TRBJ1-1; the table's TRBD1 call for D was not verified on the DNA. TRBV21-1 is assigned pseudogene status. CDR3 length: 14 amino acids. CDR3 DNA sequence: TGTGCCAGCAGCCCGCGGACAGGATACACTGAAGCTTTCTTT. It is translated as CASSPRTGYTEAFF.